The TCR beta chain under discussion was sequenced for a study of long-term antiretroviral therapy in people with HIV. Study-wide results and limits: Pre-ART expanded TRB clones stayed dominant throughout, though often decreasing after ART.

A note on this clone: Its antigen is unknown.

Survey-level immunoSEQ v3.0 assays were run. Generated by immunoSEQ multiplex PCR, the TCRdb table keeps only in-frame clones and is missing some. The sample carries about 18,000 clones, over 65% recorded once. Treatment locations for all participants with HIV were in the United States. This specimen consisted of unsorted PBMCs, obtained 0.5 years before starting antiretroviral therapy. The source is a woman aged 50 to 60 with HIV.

The CDR3 spells CASSLGTGERGYTF. The DNA of the CDR3 is TGCGCCAGCAGCTTGGGAACAGGGGAAAGAGGCTACACCTTC. The chain is built from TRBV5-1 and TRBJ1-2; 7 nucleotides align to TRBD1. The J segment lost 8 bases and the V segment lost 0 bases, leaving 7 bases of the junction unmatched. From germline, CDR1 is SGHRS and CDR2 YFSETQ. This CDR3 region has 14 residues.